One T cell receptor beta chain is described in this entry. This specimen comes from a study of PD-L1 blockade in urothelial cancer. As for the study in general: Study patients had been treated with 0 to 3 previous chemotherapy regimens. Median T cell yield from blood was roughly 140,000.

Time point noted: peripheral blood 6 weeks after treatment start. Each patient contributed between 1 and 8 total time points of blood mononuclear cells, pretreatment and during treatment. Each PCR received spiked synthetic TCR analog templates. Profiling relied on immunoSEQ multiplex PCR, and the TCRdb table lists in-frame clones only, not all of them. The sample gives 100,000 to 150,000 clones, about 82% of which show up once; 2.4% is in the top ten. V lost 7 bases and J lost 3, with 7 bases in between. Germline V CDR1 and CDR2: MNHNS, SASEGT. The CDR3 runs to 11 residues. The source was PBMCs, collected around atezolizumab (anti-PD-L1) treatment. The sequence derives from a man aged 45-65 years with urothelial cancer. The rearrangement links TRBV6-1 to TRBJ2-7; D is uncertain. DNA for the CDR3: TGTGCCAGCACCCAATTCTACGAGCAGTACTTC. Protein product: CASTQFYEQYF.